This TCR beta chain derives from a study of PD-L1 blockade in urothelial cancer. Study context: Reported median T cell count for blood samples was 110,000 to 150,000.

The germline V gene encodes CDR1 MDHEN and CDR2 SYDVKM. V lost 5 bases, J lost 2 bases, and 12 bases lay in between. The CDR3 has 14 residues. Spiking of synthetic TCR analog templates was performed in each PCR. Produced via immunoSEQ multiplex PCR; TCRdb's table is partial and in-frame only. The table includes under 130,000 clones, around 82% detected once. Each patient supplied 1 to 8 pretreatment and on-treatment samples. This rearrangement joins TRBV28 to TRBJ2-5; possibly TRBD2 for D (6 bases). The TCR sequence derives from a man aged 50 to 60 with urothelial cancer. Sequenced here: PBMCs, sampled around atezolizumab (anti-PD-L1) treatment. The CDR3, as DNA: TGTGCCAGCAGTGGGGGGAGACGGCAAGAGACCCAGTACTTC. This codes for CASSGGRRQETQYF.